Shown below are 3 T cell receptor beta chains from a single sample sequenced in a study of CD8 T cells in ankylosing spondylitis. From the 5' RACE reads, TCRdb called clonotypes with MiXCR, one entry per CDR3 protein. This repertoire shows about 220,000 distinct CDR3 sequences, under 30% found once; its top ten account for 5% to 7.5%. Sequencing used blood, either unsorted or a sorted T cell fraction (not recorded which). These receptor sequences come from a male donor with ankylosing spondylitis or in good health (not recorded which).

This chain connects TRBV6-2 or TRBV6-3 to TRBJ2-5; 7 bases agree with TRBD1. Germline loops: CDR1 MNHEY, CDR2 SVGEGT. Trimming took 0 bases from V and 0 from J; bases not matched to a gene: 4. CDR3 length: 16 amino acids. The CDR3 loop reads CASSYSRQGHQETQYF. The DNA for the CDR3 is TGTGCCAGCAGTTACTCAAGACAGGGCCACCAAGAGACCCAGTACTTC.

V is TRBV4-1 and J is TRBJ2-7, with a possible D match to TRBD2 (6 bases). V lost 3 bases and J 4 bases, leaving 13 bases between the germline ends. Germline V gives CDR1 MGHRA, CDR2 YSYEKL. CDR3 length equals 14 residues. The CDR3, as DNA: TGCGCCAGCAGCCAGGGAGCGGGTTGGTACGAGCAGTACTTC. Translated, it gives CASSQGAGWYEQYF.

This chain links TRBV11-1 with TRBJ2-7; 13 positions agree with TRBD2. The CDR3 contains 15 residues. The germline CDR1 and CDR2 sequences are SGHAT and FQDESV (reference sequence). V was clipped by 5 bases and J by 4 bases; unmatched bases: 5. The CDR3 sequence is CASSRTSGSRYEQYF. As DNA, the CDR3 is TGTGCCAGCAGCCGGACTAGCGGGAGTCGGTACGAGCAGTACTTC. Together with reference TRBV11-1 and TRBJ2-7, the CDR3 gives the full variable domain: EAEVAQSPRYKITEKSQAVAFWCDPISGHATLYWYRQILGQGPELLVQFQDESVVDDSQLPKDRFSAERLKGVDSTLKIQPAELGDSAMYLCASSRTSGSRYEQYFGPGTRLTVT.